A single sample is the source of the 23 T cell receptor beta chains below, sequenced in a study of control samples from healthy donors and cancer patients. The table came from immunoSEQ multiplex PCR; TCRdb's copy has only in-frame clones and leaves some out. Of over 100,000 clones detected, 75% to 95% appear once; the ten largest clones hold 2.5% to 3%. The sequenced material came from blood. All receptors derive from a man aged 40-50 years in good health.

The chain uses TRBV5-6 and TRBJ2-3, with TRBD1 matching 8 bases. With V trimmed by 4 bases and J by 2 bases, 3 bases remained unmatched. Germline CDR1 reads SGHDT; CDR2 reads YYEEEE. The CDR3 has 14 residues. The CDR3 sequence is CASSRDRNTDTQYF. The CDR3 DNA follows: TGTGCCAGCAGCCGGGACAGGAACACAGATACGCAGTATTTT. Full variable domain (remainder filled in from reference TRBV5-6 and TRBJ2-3): DAGVTQSPTHLIKTRGQQVTLRCSPKSGHDTVSWYQQALGQGPQFIFQYYEEEERQRGNFPDRFSGHQFPNYSSELNVNALLLGDSALYLCASSRDRNTDTQYFGPGTRLTVL.

The V and J genes are TRBV6-5 and TRBJ2-7, with TRBD1 matching 7 bases. From germline, CDR1 is MNHEY and CDR2 SVGAGI. The V segment lost 6 bases and the J segment 3 bases; nucleotides outside the gene matches: 2. The CDR3 runs 12 residues. The CDR3 is CASRGDSYEQYF. CDR3 nucleotides: TGTGCCAGCAGGGGGGACAGCTACGAGCAGTACTTC.

This chain joins TRBV6-5 and TRBJ2-5; 7 nucleotides line up with TRBD2. The CDR3 is 12 amino acids. V gave up 8 bases and J gave up 4 bases; unmatched junction bases: 4. Germline V gene sequence: CDR1 MNHEY, CDR2 SVGAGI. CDR3 loop: CASRSSGETQYF. Written as DNA, the CDR3 is TGTGCCAGCCGTTCTAGCGGAGAGACCCAGTACTTC.

This rearrangement joins TRBV9 to TRBJ2-1; TRBD2 agrees at 11 bases. The ends lost 3 bases at V and 0 bases at J; junction bases unmatched: 8. The CDR3 covers 18 residues. Germline CDR1 is SGDLS and CDR2 is YYNGEE. CDR3 in amino acids: CASSAGLAVGSSYNEQFF. The DNA for the CDR3 is TGTGCCAGCAGCGCGGGACTAGCGGTTGGGAGCTCCTACAATGAGCAGTTCTTC. The full variable domain, its missing parts supplied by reference TRBV9 and TRBJ2-1, is DSGVTQTPKHLITATGQRVTLRCSPRSGDLSVYWYQQSLDQGLQFLIQYYNGEERAKGNILERFSAQQFPDLHSELNLSSLELGDSALYFCASSAGLAVGSSYNEQFFGPGTRLTVL.

The sample holds one count of this clone. The gene calls are TRBV18 and TRBJ1-5; 7 bases agree with TRBD1. CDR3 length equals 15 residues. Germline-derived CDR1 and CDR2 are KGHSH and LQKENI. V shed 4 bases, J shed 5 bases, and the junction held 8 bases outside the gene matches. CDR3 DNA sequence: TGTGCCAGCTCACGGAACAGGGGAGACGATCAGCCCCAGCATTTT. This codes for CASSRNRGDDQPQHF.

CDR3 coding DNA: TGTGCCAGCAGCTTTAGGGGCGGGGGCGGCGAGCAGTACTTC. Its translation: CASSFRGGGGEQYF. The genes are TRBV7-9 and TRBJ2-7, with D maybe TRBD2 (7 bases). The CDR3 is made up of 14 amino acids. CDR1 is SEHNR and CDR2 is FQNEAQ in the germline V gene (reference sequence). Between the trimmed V and J ends, which lost 3 bases and 6 bases, there was a span of 15 bases.

The chain carries TRBV18 and TRBJ1-1, with D possibly being TRBD1 (5 bases). CDR3 length: 16 amino acids. Trimming left V 0 bases short and J 1 base short, with 12 bases between. CDR1 and CDR2 from the germline V gene are KGHSH and LQKENI. CDR3 amino acids: CASSPPVRGSNTEAFF. CDR3 DNA: TGTGCCAGCTCACCACCGGTCCGGGGGTCGAACACTGAAGCTTTCTTT.

The chain has TRBV7-2 and TRBJ2-2; perhaps TRBD1 as D (5 bases). Trimming cost V 1 base and J 5 bases, with 11 bases left between them. The CDR3 loop spans 15 amino acids. The V gene's germline CDR1 is SGHTA and CDR2 FQGNSA. This CDR3 reads CASSLDLRVTGELFF. Written as DNA, the CDR3 is TGTGCCAGCAGCTTAGACCTCAGGGTTACCGGGGAGCTGTTTTTT.

The chain uses TRBV7-2 and TRBJ2-5; perhaps D is TRBD1 or TRBD2 (6 bases each). The CDR3 is 15 amino acids. With 4 bases removed from V and 7 bases from J, the gap between germline ends came to 19 bases. Germline V gives CDR1 SGHTA, CDR2 FQGNSA. CDR3 DNA: TGTGCCAGCAGCTCCCAAGGGGGGATTCAGGTGACCCAGTACTTC. It translates to CASSSQGGIQVTQYF.

The V and J genes are TRBV6-4 and TRBJ1-2; unclear D gene. CDR3 length: 15 amino acids. Between the trimmed V and J ends, which lost 3 bases and 2 bases, there was a span of 13 bases. Germline V gives CDR1 MRHNA, CDR2 SNTAGT. CDR3 nucleotides: TGTGCCAGCAGTGAAACGTGGGGATCCAACTATGGCTACACCTTC. It translates to CASSETWGSNYGYTF.

This clone was counted between two and nine times. This chain uses TRBV4-1 with TRBJ1-1; 8 bases align to TRBD1. The CDR3 loop spans 17 amino acids. The V segment lost 0 bases and the J segment 1 base; nucleotides outside the gene matches: 7. Germline V gene sequence: CDR1 MGHRA, CDR2 YSYEKL. The CDR3 spells CASSQDPQGAQNTEAFF. For the CDR3, the DNA is TGCGCCAGCAGCCAAGATCCCCAGGGGGCGCAGAACACTGAAGCTTTCTTT.

The chain uses TRBV5-1 and TRBJ1-3; no firm D call. The CDR3 contains 19 residues. Germline lookup yields CDR1 SGHRS and CDR2 YFSETQ. Trimming cost V 0 bases and J 0 bases, with 19 bases left between them. The CDR3 coding sequence is TGCGCCAGCAGCTTGGACACCCCGGGTTCCACCCTCTCTGGAAACACCATATATTTT. This codes for CASSLDTPGSTLSGNTIYF.

The chain links TRBV27 to TRBJ1-2; possible D gene TRBD1, 5 bases. Germline CDR1 is MNHEY and CDR2 is SMNVEV (reference sequence). Trimming removed 3 bases from V and 5 bases from J, with 13 bases in between. CDR3 length: 14 residues. The CDR3: CASSFWGGPYGYTF. CDR3 nucleotide sequence: TGTGCCAGCAGTTTTTGGGGGGGTCCGTATGGCTACACCTTC.

This clone was observed once. The chain joins TRBV27 to TRBJ1-6; weak D call: TRBD1 (5 bases). Between the trimmed V and J ends, which lost 7 bases and 6 bases, there was a span of 16 bases. Germline loops: CDR1 MNHEY, CDR2 SMNVEV (reference sequence). CDR3 length equals 15 residues. This CDR3 reads CASKPGGEGNSPLHF. DNA for the CDR3: TGTGCCAGCAAACCGGGGGGAGAGGGTAATTCACCCCTCCACTTT.

This sequence joins TRBV28 and TRBJ2-3; 10 positions agree with TRBD2. The germline V gene encodes CDR1 MDHEN and CDR2 SYDVKM. The CDR3 spans 17 residues. V shed 6 bases, J shed 1 base, and the junction held 10 bases outside the gene matches. CDR3 coding DNA: TGTGCCAGCAGCGCAACCGGGACTAGCGTGGGCACAGATACGCAGTATTTT. The encoded protein is CASSATGTSVGTDTQYF.

The V gene is TRBV28, the J gene TRBJ1-1; D remains ambiguous. This CDR3 is 13 amino acids long. V shed 6 bases and J shed 0 bases, with 8 bases lying between them. Germline V lookup: CDR1 MDHEN, CDR2 SYDVKM. In DNA, the CDR3 is TGTGCCAGCAGATCCAGCGTGAACACTGAAGCTTTCTTT. Translated, it gives CASRSSVNTEAFF.

The chain employs TRBV6-5 and TRBJ1-2; D uncertain. V was trimmed by 8 bases and J by 6 bases, leaving 16 bases between them. Per the germline V gene, CDR1 is MNHEY and CDR2 is SVGAGI. The CDR3 covers 13 residues. The CDR3 DNA sequence: TGTGCCAGCCTCCTTTTGGCTGGGGATGGCTACACCTTC. This translates into CASLLLAGDGYTF.

V is TRBV28 and J is TRBJ1-1; no definite D call. CDR3 length: 13 amino acids. The germline V gene has CDR1 MDHEN and CDR2 SYDVKM. Trimming stripped 4 bases from V and 0 bases from J, with 6 bases between. Here the CDR3 DNA reads TGTGCCAGCAGTTCACCAATGAACACTGAAGCTTTCTTT. It translates to CASSSPMNTEAFF.

This clone was picked up one time. The chain uses TRBV6-5 and TRBJ1-2, with 11 bases that match TRBD1. The CDR3 is 12 amino acids. Unmatched junction bases numbered 1, after V lost 6 bases and J lost 7 bases. In germline, CDR1 is MNHEY, CDR2 SVGAGI. The CDR3: CASRGTGGGYTF. Here the CDR3 DNA reads TGTGCCAGCAGGGGGACAGGGGGTGGCTACACCTTC.

The J gene is TRBJ1-4, the V gene TRBV25-1, with D maybe TRBD1 (6 bases). Trimming left V 4 bases short and J 0 bases short, with 15 bases between. The germline gives CDR1 MGHDK, CDR2 SYGVNS. The CDR3 covers 17 residues. CDR3 sequence reads: CASSGGQGSPTNEKLFF. In nucleotides, the CDR3 is TGTGCCAGCAGTGGGGGACAAGGGTCACCAACTAATGAAAAACTGTTTTTT.

V usage is TRBV19 and J usage is TRBJ2-5, with D possibly TRBD2 on 5 matching bases. Germline CDR1 and CDR2: LNHDA and SQIVND (reference sequence). Trimming pared 4 bases from V and 2 bases from J, leaving 11 bases between. The CDR3 totals 14 residues. The CDR3 spells CASSSTGIQETQYF. Written as DNA, the CDR3 is TGTGCCAGTAGTAGCACCGGGATACAAGAGACCCAGTACTTC.

The V call is TRBV12-3 or TRBV12-4, the J call TRBJ1-1, with TRBD1 as a possible D gene (6 bases). The V end was cut by 6 bases, the J end by 5 bases, with 13 bases between. The CDR3 totals 13 residues. CDR3 bases: TGTGCCAGCAGGCCAACAGGGTATACTGAAGCTTTCTTT. This gives the protein CASRPTGYTEAFF.

The rearrangement uses TRBV9 and TRBJ1-1, with D perhaps TRBD1 (5 bases). There are 15 residues in the CDR3. Germline CDR1 is SGDLS and CDR2 is YYNGEE. Between the trimmed V and J ends, which lost 0 bases and 3 bases, there was a span of 12 bases. The CDR3 nucleotides read TGTGCCAGCAGCGTAGGGGCAGGGCAGGACACTGAAGCTTTCTTT. It is translated as CASSVGAGQDTEAFF.